The sequence of this TCR beta chain was determined in a study of blood T cells in healthy people across ages. Sample-barcoded 5' priming and a J-beta primer mix drove a second PCR of about 7 to 11 cycles. A single record per CDR3 protein comes from TCRdb applying MiXCR to the 5' RACE reads. The sample holds about 780,000 distinct CDR3 sequences, around 50% seen once. The V and J ends lost 1 base and 14 bases respectively, with 15 bases between them. The CDR3 covers 13 residues. Germline lookup yields CDR1 LGHDT and CDR2 YNNKEL (reference sequence). This clonotype occurred a few times. The sequencing sample was made of blood. This chain uses TRBV3-1 with TRBJ2-1; perhaps TRBD2 as D (6 bases). The clonotype originates from a man older than 75 in good health. The CDR3 region is CASSQVSGTLKFF. CDR3 in DNA: TGTGCCAGCAGCCAAGTTTCCGGGACTTTGAAGTTCTTC.